This T cell receptor (beta chain) was sequenced for a study of T cells in Graves' hyperthyroidism and ophthalmopathy. Uncontrolled infection, other autoimmune disease, pregnancy or lactation barred patients from enrollment. Diagnoses were made from clinical symptoms, serum measures (thyroxine and TRAb), thyroid ultrasound and orbital computed tomography. Source material for PBMCs was more than 9.5 ml fresh peripheral blood. TCR beta CDR3 region amplification was performed from RNA transcripts. Carried out on the TCR CDR3, a first-round RT-PCR used the HTBI primer set. TCRdb independently ran MiXCR on the multiplex PCR reads; one entry per CDR3 protein. The sample consists of some 620,000 distinct CDR3 sequences, roughly 17% of them appearing once. Trimming removed 0 bases at V and 4 bases at J, with 12 bases between. The CDR3 loop spans 15 amino acids. From germline, CDR1 is MNHNS and CDR2 SASEGT.

The chain employs TRBV6-1 and TRBJ2-5, with unresolved D. The receptor was derived from a woman aged 25 to 39 with Graves' hyperthyroidism. The sample consisted of blood. CDR3 amino acids: CASSEAVWGRETQYF. CDR3 sequence (DNA): TGTGCCAGCAGTGAAGCAGTCTGGGGTAGAGAGACCCAGTACTTC.